This TCR beta chain was recorded in a study of blood T cell repertoires in COVID-19. Study-wide context: COVID-19 samples from acute and convalescent phases originated in the United States, Italy and Spain. PBMCs, B-cell-depleted T cells, or T cells were the source of the cDNA or gDNA that made up the material.

Authors' methods: From reference gene primer amplification, estimates of nucleated cell counts were derived. Profiling relied on immunoSEQ multiplex PCR, and the TCRdb table lists in-frame clones only, not all of them. V and J calls and clone size are as listed in that table; D and trimming were resolved from the DNA. The sample contains about 74,000 clones, just under 85% of which appear only once. The receptor was isolated from a man in his 70s with acute or convalescent COVID-19. Sequencing was performed on peripheral blood.

The chain's CDR3 is CASSLDGGAGNTIYF. The CDR3 DNA reads as TGCGCCAGCAGTCTGGATGGGGGGGCTGGAAACACCATATATTTT. This chain connects TRBV5-1 to TRBJ1-3; tentatively, D is TRBD1 (5 bases). Per the germline V gene, CDR1 is SGHRS and CDR2 is YFSETQ. The CDR3 covers 15 residues. Trimming removed 5 bases from V and 2 bases from J, with 14 bases in between.